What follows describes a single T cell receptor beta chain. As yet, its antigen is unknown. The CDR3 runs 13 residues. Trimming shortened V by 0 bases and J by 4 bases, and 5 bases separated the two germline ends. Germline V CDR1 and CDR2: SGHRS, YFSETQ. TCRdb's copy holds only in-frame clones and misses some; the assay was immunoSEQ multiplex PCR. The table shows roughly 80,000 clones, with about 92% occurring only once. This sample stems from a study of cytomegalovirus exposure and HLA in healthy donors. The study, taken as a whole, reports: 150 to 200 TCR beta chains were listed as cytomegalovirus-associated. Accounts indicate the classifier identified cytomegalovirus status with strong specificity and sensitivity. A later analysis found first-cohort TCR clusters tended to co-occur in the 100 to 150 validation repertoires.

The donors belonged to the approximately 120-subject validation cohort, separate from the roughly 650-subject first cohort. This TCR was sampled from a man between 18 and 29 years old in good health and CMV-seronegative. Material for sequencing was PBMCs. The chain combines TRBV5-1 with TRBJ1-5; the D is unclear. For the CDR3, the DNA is TGCGCCAGCAGCTTGGCGGGGAATCAGCCCCAGCATTTT. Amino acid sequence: CASSLAGNQPQHF.